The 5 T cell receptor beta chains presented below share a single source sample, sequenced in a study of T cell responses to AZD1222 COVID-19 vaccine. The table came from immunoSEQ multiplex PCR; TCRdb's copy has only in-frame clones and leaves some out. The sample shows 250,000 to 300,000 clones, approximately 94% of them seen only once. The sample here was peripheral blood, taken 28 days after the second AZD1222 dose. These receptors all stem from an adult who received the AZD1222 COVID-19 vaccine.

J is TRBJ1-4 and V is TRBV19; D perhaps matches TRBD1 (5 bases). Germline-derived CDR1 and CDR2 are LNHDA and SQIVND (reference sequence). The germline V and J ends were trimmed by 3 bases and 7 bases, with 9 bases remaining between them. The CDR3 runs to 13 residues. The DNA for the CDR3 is TGTGCCAGTAGTATCCGGAGGGGTGAAAAACTGTTTTTT. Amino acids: CASSIRRGEKLFF.

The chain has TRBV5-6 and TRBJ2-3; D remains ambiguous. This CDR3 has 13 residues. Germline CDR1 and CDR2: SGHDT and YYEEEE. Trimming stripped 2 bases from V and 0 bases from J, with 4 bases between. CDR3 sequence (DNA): TGTGCCAGCAGCTTCGCCAGCACAGATACGCAGTATTTT. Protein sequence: CASSFASTDTQYF.

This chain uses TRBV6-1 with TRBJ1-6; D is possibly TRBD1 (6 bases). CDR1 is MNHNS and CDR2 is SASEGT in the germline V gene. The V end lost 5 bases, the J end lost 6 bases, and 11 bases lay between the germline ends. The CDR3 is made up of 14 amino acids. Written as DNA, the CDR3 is TGTGCCAGCAGTTATGGACAGTCTAATTCACCCCTCCACTTT. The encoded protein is CASSYGQSNSPLHF.

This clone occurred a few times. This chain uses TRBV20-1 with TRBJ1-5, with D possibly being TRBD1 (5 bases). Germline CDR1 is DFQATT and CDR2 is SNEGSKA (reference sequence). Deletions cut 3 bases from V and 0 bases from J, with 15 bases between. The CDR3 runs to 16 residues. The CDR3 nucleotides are TGCAGTGCTAGTCAAGGATCAGGGCATAGCAATCAGCCCCAGCATTTT. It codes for CSASQGSGHSNQPQHF.

The CDR3 bases are TGTGCCAGCAGTCGCGGACAGGGGGGGACGGTTGGCTACACCTTC. It specifies CASSRGQGGTVGYTF. The chain employs TRBV6-5 and TRBJ1-2; 10 bases are a match to TRBD1. Germline V gives CDR1 MNHEY, CDR2 SVGAGI. J was trimmed by 7 bases and V by 5 bases; bases with no gene match: 10. The CDR3 has 15 residues.